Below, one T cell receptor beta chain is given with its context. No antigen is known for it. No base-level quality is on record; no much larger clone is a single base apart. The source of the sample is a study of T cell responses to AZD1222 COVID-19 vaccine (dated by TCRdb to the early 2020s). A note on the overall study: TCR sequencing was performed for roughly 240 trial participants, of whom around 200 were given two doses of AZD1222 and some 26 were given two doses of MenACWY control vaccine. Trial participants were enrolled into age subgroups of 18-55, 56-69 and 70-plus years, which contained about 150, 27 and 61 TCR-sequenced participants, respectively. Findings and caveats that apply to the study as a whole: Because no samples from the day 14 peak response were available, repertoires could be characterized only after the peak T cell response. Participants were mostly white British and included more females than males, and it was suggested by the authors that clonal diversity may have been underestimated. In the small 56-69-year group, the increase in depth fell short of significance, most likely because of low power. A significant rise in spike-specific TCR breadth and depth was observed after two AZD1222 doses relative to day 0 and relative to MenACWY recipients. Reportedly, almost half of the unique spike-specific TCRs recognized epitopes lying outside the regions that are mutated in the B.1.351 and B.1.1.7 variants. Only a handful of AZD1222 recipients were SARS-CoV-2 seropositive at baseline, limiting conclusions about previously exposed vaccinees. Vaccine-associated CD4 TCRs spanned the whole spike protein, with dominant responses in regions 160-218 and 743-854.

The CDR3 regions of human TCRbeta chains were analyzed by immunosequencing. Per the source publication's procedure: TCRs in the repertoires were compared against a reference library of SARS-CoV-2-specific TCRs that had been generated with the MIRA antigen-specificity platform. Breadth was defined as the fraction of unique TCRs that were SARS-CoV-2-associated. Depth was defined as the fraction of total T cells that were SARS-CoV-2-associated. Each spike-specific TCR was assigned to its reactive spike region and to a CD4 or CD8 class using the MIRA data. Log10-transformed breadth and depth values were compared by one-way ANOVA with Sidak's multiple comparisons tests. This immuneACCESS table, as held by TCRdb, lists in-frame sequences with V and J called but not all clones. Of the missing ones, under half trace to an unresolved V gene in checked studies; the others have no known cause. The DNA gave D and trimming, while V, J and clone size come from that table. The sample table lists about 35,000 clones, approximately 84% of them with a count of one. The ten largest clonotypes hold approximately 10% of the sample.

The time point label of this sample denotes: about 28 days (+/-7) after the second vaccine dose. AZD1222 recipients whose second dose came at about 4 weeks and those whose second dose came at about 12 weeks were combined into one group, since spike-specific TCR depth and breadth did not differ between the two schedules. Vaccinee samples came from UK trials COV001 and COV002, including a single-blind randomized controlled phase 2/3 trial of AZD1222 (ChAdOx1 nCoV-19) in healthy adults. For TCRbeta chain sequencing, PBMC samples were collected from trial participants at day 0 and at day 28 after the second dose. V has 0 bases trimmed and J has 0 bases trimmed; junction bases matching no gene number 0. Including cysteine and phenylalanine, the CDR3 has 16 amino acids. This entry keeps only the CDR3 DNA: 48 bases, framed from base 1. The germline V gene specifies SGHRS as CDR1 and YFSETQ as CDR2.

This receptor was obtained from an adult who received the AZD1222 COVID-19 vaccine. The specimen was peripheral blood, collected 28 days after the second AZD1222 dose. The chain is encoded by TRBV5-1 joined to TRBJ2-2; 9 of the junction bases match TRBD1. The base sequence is TGCGCCAGCAGCTTGGGACAGGGGGCGAACACCGGGGAGCTGTTTTTT. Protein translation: CASSLGQGANTGELFF.